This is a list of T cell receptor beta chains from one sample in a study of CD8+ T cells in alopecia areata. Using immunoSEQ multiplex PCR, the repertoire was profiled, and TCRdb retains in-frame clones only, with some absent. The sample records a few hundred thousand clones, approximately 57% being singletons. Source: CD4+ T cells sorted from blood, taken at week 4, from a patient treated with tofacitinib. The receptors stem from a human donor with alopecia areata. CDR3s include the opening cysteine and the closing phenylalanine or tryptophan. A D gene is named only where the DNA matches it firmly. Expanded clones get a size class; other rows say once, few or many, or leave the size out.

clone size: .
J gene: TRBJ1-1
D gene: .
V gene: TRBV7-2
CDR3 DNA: TGTGCCAGCAGCCCCGAGGGGAAGAACACTGAAGCTTTCTTT
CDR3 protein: CASSPEGKNTEAFF

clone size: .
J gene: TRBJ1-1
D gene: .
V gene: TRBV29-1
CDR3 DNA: TGCAGCGGGATTCACACTGAAGCTTTCTTT
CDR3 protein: CSGIHTEAFF

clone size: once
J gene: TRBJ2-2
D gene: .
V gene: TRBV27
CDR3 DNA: TGTGCCAGCAGTGATAGGGCGGCCGCGAACACCGGGGAGCTGTTTTTT
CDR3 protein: CASSDRAAANTGELFF

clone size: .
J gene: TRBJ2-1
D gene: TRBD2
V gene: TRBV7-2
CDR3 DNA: TGTGCCAGCAGCTTAGGGTCCCTGACTAGCGGGGGGGCTGGAAATGAGCAGTTCTTC
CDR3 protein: CASSLGSLTSGGAGNEQFF

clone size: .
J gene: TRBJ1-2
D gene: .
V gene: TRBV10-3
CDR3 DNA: TGTGCCATCAGTGCCCCGGGAGCTCCTGGGGGCTACACCTTC
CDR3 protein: CAISAPGAPGGYTF

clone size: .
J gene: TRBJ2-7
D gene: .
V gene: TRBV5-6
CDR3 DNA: TGTGCCAGCAGCTTGGGTGGCGAGCAGTACTTC
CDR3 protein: CASSLGGEQYF

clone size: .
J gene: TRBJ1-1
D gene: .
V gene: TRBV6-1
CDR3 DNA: TGTGCCAGCAGCACCGGGACACAGAACACTGAAGCTTTCTTT
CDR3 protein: CASSTGTQNTEAFF

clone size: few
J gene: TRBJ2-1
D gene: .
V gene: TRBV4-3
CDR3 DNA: TGCGCCAGCAGCCAAGGGATCGATTACAATGAGCAGTTCTTC
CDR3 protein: CASSQGIDYNEQFF

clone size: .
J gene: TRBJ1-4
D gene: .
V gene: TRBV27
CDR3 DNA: TGTGCCAGCAGTTTATTGGGGTCTAATGAAAAACTGTTTTTT
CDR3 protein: CASSLLGSNEKLFF

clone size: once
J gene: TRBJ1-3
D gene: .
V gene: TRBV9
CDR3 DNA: TGTGCCATCGGGACACTTCTCTCTGGAAACACCATATATTTT
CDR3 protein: CAIGTLLSGNTIYF

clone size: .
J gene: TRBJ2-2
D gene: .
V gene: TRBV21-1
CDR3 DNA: TGTGCCAGCAGTGACCTGGCGGCAGATAAAACCGGGGAGCTGTTTTTT
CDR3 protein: CASSDLAADKTGELFF

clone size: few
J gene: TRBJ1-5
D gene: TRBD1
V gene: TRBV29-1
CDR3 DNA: TGCAGCGCCGGGACAGGGCATCAGCCCCAGCATTTT
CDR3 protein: CSAGTGHQPQHF

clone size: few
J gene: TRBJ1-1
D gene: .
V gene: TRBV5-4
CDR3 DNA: TGCGCCAGCAGCCAAGTTTCCGGCACTGAAGCTTTCTTT
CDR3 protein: CASSQVSGTEAFF

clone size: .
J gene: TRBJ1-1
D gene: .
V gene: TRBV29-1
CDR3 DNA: TGCAGCGTTTCCGCGGAGGGTGAAGCTTTCTTT
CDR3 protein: CSVSAEGEAFF

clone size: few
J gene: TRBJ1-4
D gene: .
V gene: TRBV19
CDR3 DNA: TGTGCCAGTAGTATCGGCACATCCCCTGAAAAACTGTTTTTT
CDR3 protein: CASSIGTSPEKLFF

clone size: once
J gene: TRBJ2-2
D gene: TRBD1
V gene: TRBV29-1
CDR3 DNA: TGCAGCGTTTTTTTAGGGGGCGCTACCGGGGAGCTGTTTTTT
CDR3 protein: CSVFLGGATGELFF

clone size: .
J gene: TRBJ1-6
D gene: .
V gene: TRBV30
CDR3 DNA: TGTGCCTGGAGTGCCGGACTGATTAATTCACCCCTCCACTTT
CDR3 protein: CAWSAGLINSPLHF

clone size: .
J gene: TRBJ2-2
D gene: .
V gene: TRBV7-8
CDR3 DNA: TGTGCCAGCAGCTTTATCCAGGCCACCGGGGAGCTGTTTTTT
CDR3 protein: CASSFIQATGELFF

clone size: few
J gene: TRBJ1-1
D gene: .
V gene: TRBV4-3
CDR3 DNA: TGCGCCAGCAGCCAAGTTACTCGGAACACTGAAGCTTTCTTT
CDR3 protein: CASSQVTRNTEAFF

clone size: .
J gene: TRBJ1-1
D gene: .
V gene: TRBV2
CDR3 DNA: TGTGCCAGCCGGGTCCAGCCCGACACTGAAGCTTTCTTT
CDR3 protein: CASRVQPDTEAFF

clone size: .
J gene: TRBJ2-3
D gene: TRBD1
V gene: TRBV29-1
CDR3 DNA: TGCAGCGTTGAGACAGGGGCGACGGTTGATACGCAGTATTTT
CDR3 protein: CSVETGATVDTQYF

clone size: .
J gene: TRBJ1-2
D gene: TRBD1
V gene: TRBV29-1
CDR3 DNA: TGCAGCGTTGAGCCTCCGGGACAGCAGAACTATGGCTACACCTTC
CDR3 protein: CSVEPPGQQNYGYTF

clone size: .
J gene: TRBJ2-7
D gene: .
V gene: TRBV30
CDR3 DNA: TGTGCCTGGAGTAGGGCGTCCTACGAGCAGTACTTC
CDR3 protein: CAWSRASYEQYF

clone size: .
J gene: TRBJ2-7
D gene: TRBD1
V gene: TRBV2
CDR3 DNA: TGTGCCAGCAGCGACCGGACAGGGATTGGCAACGAGCAGTACTTC
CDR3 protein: CASSDRTGIGNEQYF

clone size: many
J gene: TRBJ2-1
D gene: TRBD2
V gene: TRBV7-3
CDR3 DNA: TGTGCCAGCAGCCCCCGGGGTAGCGGGGGTCCCAATGAGCAGTTCTTC
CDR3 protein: CASSPRGSGGPNEQFF

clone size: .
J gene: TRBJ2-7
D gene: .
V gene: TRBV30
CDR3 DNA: TGTGCCTGGAGTGACGGCTCCTACGAGCAGTACTTC
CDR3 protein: CAWSDGSYEQYF

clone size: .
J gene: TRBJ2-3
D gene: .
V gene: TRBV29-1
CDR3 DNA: TGCAGCTCAACGAACAACCAAGGAGATACGCAGTATTTT
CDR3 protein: CSSTNNQGDTQYF

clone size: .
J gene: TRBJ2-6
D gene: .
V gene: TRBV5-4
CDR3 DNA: TGTGCCAGCAGCTTAGGGCAGGGGAGAATCTCTGGGGCCAACGTCCTGACTTTC
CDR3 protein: CASSLGQGRISGANVLTF

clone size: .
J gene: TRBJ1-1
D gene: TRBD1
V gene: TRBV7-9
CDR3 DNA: TGTGCCAGCAGCTTAGGGGGACAGGTGAACGCTGAAGCTTTCTTT
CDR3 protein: CASSLGGQVNAEAFF

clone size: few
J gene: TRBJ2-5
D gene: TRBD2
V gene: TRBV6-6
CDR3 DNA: TGTGCCAGCAGTTTAGGCGGGGGGGGACAAGAGACCCAGTACTTC
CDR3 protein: CASSLGGGGQETQYF

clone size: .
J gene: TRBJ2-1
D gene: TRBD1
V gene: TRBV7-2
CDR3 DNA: TGTGCCAGCAGCCTAACCGGGACAGGGGATAATGAGCAGTTCTTC
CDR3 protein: CASSLTGTGDNEQFF

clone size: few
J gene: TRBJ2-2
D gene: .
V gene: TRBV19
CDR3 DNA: TGTGCCAGTAAGGTTGCGGGTGGAACCGGGGAGCTGTTTTTT
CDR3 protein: CASKVAGGTGELFF

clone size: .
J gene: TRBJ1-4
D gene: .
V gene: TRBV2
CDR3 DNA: TGTGCCAGCAGACCCAGTGACGTTAATGAAAAACTGTTTTTT
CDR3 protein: CASRPSDVNEKLFF

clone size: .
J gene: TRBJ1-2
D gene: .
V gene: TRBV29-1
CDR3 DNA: TGCAGCGTTGATGTGAAGGGCTACACCTTC
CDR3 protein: CSVDVKGYTF

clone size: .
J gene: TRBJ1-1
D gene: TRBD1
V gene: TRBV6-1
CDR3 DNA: TGTGCCGGGGAACGGGACAGCGACACTGAAGCTTTCTTT
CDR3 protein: CAGERDSDTEAFF

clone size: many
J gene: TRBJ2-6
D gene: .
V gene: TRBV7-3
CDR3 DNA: TGTGCCAGCAGCCCAAACAGTGCTGGGGCCAACGTCCTGACTTTC
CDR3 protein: CASSPNSAGANVLTF

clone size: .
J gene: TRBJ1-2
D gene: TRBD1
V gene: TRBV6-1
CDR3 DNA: TGTGCCAGCAGTGATGGACAGGATATTTATGGCTACACCTTC
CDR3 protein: CASSDGQDIYGYTF

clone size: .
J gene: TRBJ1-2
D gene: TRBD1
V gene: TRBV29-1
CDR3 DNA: TGCAGCGCCAGTTACCGGGACAGACCTAACTATGGCTACACCTTC
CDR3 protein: CSASYRDRPNYGYTF

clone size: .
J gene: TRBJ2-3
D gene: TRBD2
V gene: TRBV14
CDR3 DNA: TGTGCCAGCAGCCAAGATGTCCTAGCGGGTCTTACAGATACGCAGTATTTT
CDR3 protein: CASSQDVLAGLTDTQYF

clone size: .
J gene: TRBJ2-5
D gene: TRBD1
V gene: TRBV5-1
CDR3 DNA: TGCGCCAGCAGCTCGTTTGGACAGGTTGGAGAGACCCAGTACTTC
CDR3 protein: CASSSFGQVGETQYF

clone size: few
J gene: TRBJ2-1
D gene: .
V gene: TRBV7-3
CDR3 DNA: TGTGCCAGCAGCTTAGACGACACTCTCGAGCAGTTCTTC
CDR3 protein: CASSLDDTLEQFF

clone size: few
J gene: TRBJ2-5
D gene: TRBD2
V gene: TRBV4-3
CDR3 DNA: TGCGCCAGCAGGCCATCCCTAGCGGGAAAAGAGACCCAGTACTTC
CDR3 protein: CASRPSLAGKETQYF

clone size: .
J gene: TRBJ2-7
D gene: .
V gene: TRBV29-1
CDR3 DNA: TGCAGCGTTGGGCTCAGCCCCTACGAGCAGTACTTC
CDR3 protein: CSVGLSPYEQYF

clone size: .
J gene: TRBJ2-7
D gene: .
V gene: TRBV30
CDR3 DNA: TGTGCCTGGAGTGTCGAGTACGAGCAGTACTTC
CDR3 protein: CAWSVEYEQYF

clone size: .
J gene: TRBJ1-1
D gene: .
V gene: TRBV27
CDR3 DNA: TGTGCCAGCAGATCAGACGGAACCACTGAAGCTTTCTTT
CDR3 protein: CASRSDGTTEAFF

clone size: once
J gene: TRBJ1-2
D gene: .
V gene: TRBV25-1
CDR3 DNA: TGTGCCAGCAGCGAGGACAGAACTAACTATGGCTACACCTTC
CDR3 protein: CASSEDRTNYGYTF

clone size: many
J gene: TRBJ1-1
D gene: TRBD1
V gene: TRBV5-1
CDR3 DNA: TGCGCCAGCAGCTTGGCCCTCCAGGGGGCTGAAGCTTTCTTT
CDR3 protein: CASSLALQGAEAFF